Given below is one T cell receptor (beta chain) in context. This sample was included in a study of blood T cell repertoires in COVID-19. Study in general: Collection of acute and convalescent COVID-19 samples took place in the United States, Italy and Spain.

Authors' processing steps: Cell counts per sample came from amplifying reference gene primers. The assay was immunoSEQ multiplex PCR, and TCRdb's table has in-frame clones only and misses some. Clone size and V and J calls were adopted from that table, with D and trimming inferred from the DNA. The sample records approximately 350,000 clones, about nine tenths being singletons. This CDR3 region has 17 residues. Trimming stripped 4 bases from V and 2 bases from J, with 18 bases between. The germline gives CDR1 SGHRS, CDR2 YFSETQ. What was sequenced was peripheral blood. This chain connects TRBV5-1 to TRBJ2-2, with unresolved D. The receptor was isolated from a woman in her 50s with COVID-19, enrolled during active disease. For the CDR3, the DNA is TGCGCCAGCAGCCCTCCCGATCAGTCCCATAACACCGGGGAGCTGTTTTTT. Translation gives CASSPPDQSHNTGELFF.